This is a list of T cell receptor beta chains from one sample in a study of regulatory T cells in long-lasting Graves disease. MiXCR was run by TCRdb on the multiplex PCR reads, yielding one entry per CDR3 protein. Of 430,000 or so distinct CDR3 sequences listed, approximately 22% are singletons. The sequencing here drew on peripheral blood mononuclear cells (PBMCs), taken when the disease was refractory, from a patient treated with antithyroid drugs. Receptor source: a female donor with Graves disease. CDR3s include the opening cysteine and the closing phenylalanine or tryptophan. Each record gives: clone size, D gene, V gene, J gene, CDR3 protein, CDR3 DNA. A D gene is named only where the DNA matches it firmly. Clone size is stated in some rows and not others, as once, few, many or a class when expanded.

.	.	TRBV6-1	TRBJ1-4	CASSYSAGGKLFF	TGTGCCAGTTCCTACAGCGCTGGGGGGAAACTGTTTTTT
many	.	TRBV7-8	TRBJ1-1	CASSQANGFTEAFF	TGTGCCAGCAGCCAGGCGAACGGTTTCACTGAAGCTTTCTTT
many	TRBD1	TRBV19	TRBJ1-5	CASSDRAGGNQPQHF	TGTGCCAGTAGTGACAGGGCCGGTGGCAATCAGCCCCAGCATTTT
.	.	TRBV19	TRBJ2-7	CASSIGVYNSYEQYF	TGTGCCAGTAGTATCGGCGTGTACAATTCCTACGAGCAGTACTTC
.	.	TRBV11-2	TRBJ2-6	CASSDYSIGTSEGQVVGANVLTF	TGTGCCAGCAGCGACTACTCAATAGGGACATCAGAGGGACAAGTAGTTGGGGCCAACGTCCTGACTTTC
few	TRBD2	TRBV29-1	TRBJ2-5	CSGSSGLLETQYF	TGCAGCGGTTCTAGCGGACTTTTAGAGACCCAGTACTTC
.	.	TRBV5-4	TRBJ2-7	CASSLWGGTHEQYF	TGTGCCAGCAGCTTATGGGGCGGGACCCACGAGCAGTACTTC
.	TRBD1	TRBV20-1	TRBJ1-5	CSARLGQGHNQPQHF	TGCAGTGCTAGACTGGGACAGGGACACAATCAGCCCCAGCATTTT
many	.	TRBV7-2	TRBJ2-7	CASSLGPYSYEQYF	TGTGCCAGCAGCTTAGGCCCGTACTCCTACGAGCAGTACTTC
.	.	TRBV7-9	TRBJ2-7	CASSLIPGTTYEQYF	TGTGCCAGCAGCTTAATCCCAGGGACCACCTACGAGCAGTACTTC
few	.	TRBV11-2	TRBJ2-7	CASSRGQRYEQYF	TGTGCCAGCAGCCGGGGCCAGCGCTACGAGCAGTACTTC
many	.	TRBV9	TRBJ2-7	CASSVVPDSYYEQYF	TGTGCCAGCAGCGTAGTCCCCGACTCCTACTACGAGCAGTACTTC
.	.	TRBV20-1	TRBJ1-4	CSARDPSYGNEKLFF	TGCAGTGCTAGAGATCCGTCCTACGGGAATGAAAAACTGTTTTTT
.	.	TRBV7-9	TRBJ1-6	CASSLDSNNSPLHF	TGTGCCAGCAGCCTGGACAGTAATAATTCACCCCTCCACTTT
many	.	TRBV27	TRBJ2-1	CASSLLGNGYNEQFF	TGTGCCAGCAGTTTATTGGGAAACGGCTACAATGAGCAGTTCTTC
few	TRBD1	TRBV5-1	TRBJ2-6	CASSLAGTGGTNVLTF	TGCGCCAGCAGCTTGGCCGGTACAGGGGGCACCAACGTCCTGACTTTC
.	.	TRBV6-1	TRBJ2-4	CASSAGQIGKNIQYF	TGTGCCAGCAGTGCCGGACAGATAGGCAAAAACATTCAGTACTTC
many	.	TRBV28	TRBJ2-7	CASSFPRGEQYF	TGTGCCAGCAGTTTCCCCAGAGGCGAGCAGTACTTC
.	.	TRBV28	TRBJ2-3	CASSLTGLQNTQYF	TGTGCCAGCAGTTTAACAGGGCTCCAGAATACGCAGTATTTT
.	.	TRBV10-1	TRBJ2-5	CASSESPYQETQYF	TGCGCCAGCAGTGAGTCGCCGTACCAAGAGACCCAGTACTTC
.	.	TRBV18	TRBJ1-2	CASSPPSETNYGYTF	TGTGCCAGCTCACCACCGAGTGAGACAAACTATGGCTACACCTTC
many	.	TRBV5-1	TRBJ1-1	CASSLAGLEAFF	TGCGCCAGCAGCTTGGCTGGGCTTGAAGCTTTCTTT
.	.	TRBV5-1	TRBJ1-5	CASSPDGYNNQPQHF	TGCGCCAGCAGCCCGGACGGATATAACAATCAGCCCCAGCATTTT
many	.	TRBV10-3	TRBJ1-1	CAIRGGSSGDTEAFF	TGTGCCATCAGGGGCGGATCCTCTGGAGACACTGAAGCTTTCTTT
many	.	TRBV18	TRBJ2-5	CASSPSYQETQYF	TGTGCCAGCAGCCCCTCGTACCAAGAGACCCAGTACTTC
many	.	TRBV2	TRBJ2-7	CASSEAVALERYF	TGTGCCAGCAGTGAAGCGGTGGCCCTCGAGCGGTACTTC
many	.	TRBV28	TRBJ2-7	CASAPTRSSYEQYF	TGTGCCAGCGCACCGACGAGGAGCTCCTACGAGCAGTACTTC
many	.	TRBV29-1	TRBJ2-7	CSVERAGAYEQYF	TGCAGCGTTGAACGGGCAGGGGCCTACGAGCAGTACTTC
many	TRBD2	TRBV11-2	TRBJ2-5	CASSRRGGRIQETQYF	TGTGCCAGCAGCCGCCGGGGGGGGCGCATCCAAGAGACCCAGTACTTC
many	TRBD1	TRBV2	TRBJ1-4	CASSDQGGDEKLFF	TGTGCCAGCAGTGATCAGGGGGGGGATGAAAAACTGTTTTTT
.	.	TRBV6-1	TRBJ2-1	CASRNRVNEQFF	TGTGCCAGCAGAAACAGGGTCAATGAGCAGTTCTTC
.	.	TRBV9	TRBJ2-5	CASSGPGTAETQYF	TGTGCCAGCAGCGGGCCCGGGACGGCCGAGACCCAGTACTTC
many	.	TRBV6-2/TRBV6-3	TRBJ2-5	CASSPTLSREETQYF	TGTGCCAGCAGCCCGACCCTCTCGCGGGAAGAGACCCAGTACTTC
few	.	TRBV5-1	TRBJ1-2	CASSRDGDYGYTF	TGCGCCAGCAGCCGGGACGGCGACTATGGCTACACCTTC
many	.	TRBV28	TRBJ1-1	CASSLPDGGRMDTEAFF	TGTGCCAGCAGTTTACCCGACGGGGGACGGATGGACACTGAAGCTTTCTTT